A single sample gave rise to the 21 T cell receptor beta chains below, sequenced in a study of blood T cells in healthy people across ages. Combining a sample-barcoded 5' primer with a J-beta primer mix, a second PCR ran for about 7 to 11 cycles. TCRdb analysed the 5' RACE reads with MiXCR anew, one entry per CDR3 protein. The table lists around 500,000 distinct CDR3 sequences, around half of them singletons, with around 23% in the top ten. The sequenced sample was blood. These receptors were collected from a man older than 75 in good health.

The CDR3 sequence is CASSFFPSGGEYNEQFF. CDR3 nucleotides: TGCGCCAGCAGCTTCTTTCCTAGCGGGGGGGAATACAATGAGCAGTTCTTC. This rearrangement joins TRBV5-1 to TRBJ2-1; the match to TRBD2 covers 12 bases. The CDR3 is made up of 17 amino acids. Germline values: CDR1 SGHRS, CDR2 YFSETQ. Losses at the gene ends were 2 bases for V and 4 bases for J; bases not matched to a gene: 7.

On this clonotype itself: An end of the junction differs from the germline gene, which may be a read error. The V gene is TRBV20-1, the J gene TRBJ1-2, with 10 bases lining up with TRBD1. CDR1 is DFQATT, CDR2 SNEGSKA, per germline (reference sequence). The CDR3 loop spans 13 amino acids. The CDR3 loop reads CSASPGQGYDYTF. DNA for the CDR3: TGCAGTGCTAGTCCGGGACAGGGGTATGACTACACCTTC.

The chain is built from TRBV29-1 and TRBJ2-7; D is possibly TRBD1 (7 bases). The CDR3 is made up of 12 amino acids. Deletions cut 6 bases from V and 5 bases from J, with 14 bases between. The germline V gene encodes CDR1 SQVTM and CDR2 ANQGSEA. As DNA, the CDR3 is TGCAGCGTGAGACAGGGAGGAGACGAGCAGTACTTC. It codes for CSVRQGGDEQYF.

The rearrangement uses TRBV3-1 and TRBJ1-1; 12 positions agree with TRBD1. CDR3 length: 17 amino acids. Germline V lookup: CDR1 LGHDT, CDR2 YNNKEL (reference sequence). Trimming removed 3 bases from V and 3 bases from J; junction bases left unmatched: 8. The CDR3 region has the DNA TGTGCCAGCAGCCAGAGGGACAGGGGGCTGGTGGACACTGAAGCTTTCTTT. This sequence encodes CASSQRDRGLVDTEAFF.

The rearrangement links TRBV29-1 to TRBJ2-1; the match to TRBD2 covers 12 bases. Germline lookup yields CDR1 SQVTM and CDR2 ANQGSEA. After removal of 4 bases from V and 9 bases from J, the junction contained 4 bases not matched to a gene. The CDR3 has 13 amino acids. The CDR3 is CSVASGGAREQFF. Written as DNA, the CDR3 is TGCAGCGTTGCTAGCGGGGGGGCCCGTGAGCAGTTCTTC.

This chain connects TRBV28 to TRBJ2-5, with 9 nucleotides matching TRBD1. Germline CDR1 MDHEN, CDR2 SYDVKM. J gave up 6 bases and V 4 bases, and 9 bases lay outside the gene matches. The CDR3 has 15 amino acids. CDR3 sequence: CASSSADRGGKTQYF. The CDR3 nucleotides are TGTGCCAGCAGTTCCGCGGACAGGGGTGGCAAGACCCAGTACTTC.

The chain employs TRBV7-2 and TRBJ2-7, with D tentatively TRBD1 (8 bases). Germline CDR1 is SGHTA and CDR2 is FQGNSA. V dropped 5 bases and J dropped 2 bases, with 16 bases sitting between them. The CDR3 is 15 amino acids. CDR3 coding DNA: TGTGCCAGCAGCGTGGCACAGGGGGGGCCCTACGAGCAGTACTTC. This sequence encodes CASSVAQGGPYEQYF.

The chain's CDR3 is CATSAGITGELFF. DNA of the CDR3: TGTGCCACCAGTGCGGGGATCACCGGGGAGCTGTTTTTT. The chain links TRBV24-1 to TRBJ2-2; D perhaps matches TRBD2 (5 bases). V lost 5 bases and J lost 4, with 7 bases in between. Germline V gene lookup returns CDR1 KGHDR and CDR2 SFDVKD. The CDR3 has 13 residues.

This clonotype was detected only once. V is TRBV27 and J is TRBJ2-1; TRBD1 aligns across 9 bases. Germline V gene data show CDR1 as MNHEY and CDR2 as SMNVEV (reference sequence). The CDR3 extends over 16 amino acids. V trimming: 5 bases; J trimming: 7 bases; junction bases outside the gene matches: 12. CDR3: CASSKPPDRGNNEQFF. CDR3 in DNA: TGTGCCAGCAGTAAACCTCCGGACAGGGGAAATAATGAGCAGTTCTTC.

With regard to this clonotype: Its ends do not fully match the called genes, so a read error is possible. V is TRBV6-6 and J is TRBJ1-3; D is unclear. The CDR3 sequence is 16 residues long. The germline gives CDR1 MNHNY, CDR2 SVGAGI (reference sequence). In nucleotides, the CDR3 is TGTGCCAGCAGTTACTCTAGCCAGCCAGACGGAAACACCGTATATTTT. Protein sequence: CASSYSSQPDGNTVYF.

With respect to this clonotype: A much bigger clone sits one base away, suggesting this may be a read error. J is TRBJ2-1 and V is TRBV12-3 or TRBV12-4; 13 nucleotides match TRBD2. This CDR3 has 15 residues. J lost 6 bases, V lost 3 bases, and 2 bases had no gene match. The chain's CDR3 is CASSFTSGGVNEQFF. DNA of the CDR3: TGTGCCAGCAGTTTTACTAGCGGGGGGGTCAATGAGCAGTTCTTC.

V usage is TRBV5-5 and J usage is TRBJ2-7; 9 bases line up with TRBD1. The CDR3 contains 15 residues. V lost 1 base to trimming and J lost 3 bases; unmatched junction nucleotides: 5. Germline values: CDR1 SGHKS, CDR2 YYEKEE (reference sequence). The CDR3 DNA reads as TGTGCCAGCAGCTTGTGCCTGGACAGGGGCTACGAGCAGTACTTC. Translating gives CASSLCLDRGYEQYF.

This clonotype was detected a few times. This rearrangement joins TRBV10-3 to TRBJ2-7; no definite D call. The CDR3 sequence is 13 residues long. V was clipped by 6 bases and J by 2 bases, with 11 bases between them. Looked up from germline, CDR1 is ENHRY and CDR2 is SYGVKD. For the CDR3, the DNA is TGTGCCATCAGGGAGAACGGTGCCTACGAGCAGTACTTC. As protein: CAIRENGAYEQYF.

The chain has TRBV7-2 and TRBJ2-7; D perhaps matches TRBD1 (6 bases). Germline CDR1 and CDR2: SGHTA and FQGNSA. This CDR3 is 15 amino acids long. Trimming shortened V by 1 base and J by 6 bases, and 16 bases separated the two germline ends. DNA of the CDR3: TGTGCCAGCAGCTTAGAAGGTCAGGGGCCCTCCGAGCAGTACTTC. Protein product: CASSLEGQGPSEQYF.

Only a few counts were recorded for this clonotype. V is TRBV18 and J is TRBJ2-1; 14 positions match TRBD2. Germline loops: CDR1 KGHSH, CDR2 LQKENI. CDR3 length: 17 residues. With 5 bases clipped from V and 6 bases from J, the junction kept 9 bases outside the gene matches. CDR3 region: CASSFLPGLAGVNEQFF. The CDR3 DNA sequence: TGTGCCAGCTCATTCCTCCCGGGACTAGCGGGAGTCAATGAGCAGTTCTTC.

This clonotype was seen more than once but under ten times. The J gene is TRBJ2-5, the V gene TRBV5-1; TRBD1 aligns across 8 bases. The V segment lost 4 bases and the J segment 4 bases; nucleotides outside the gene matches: 0. Germline V lookup: CDR1 SGHRS, CDR2 YFSETQ. This CDR3 is 12 amino acids long. The CDR3 region is CASSDRGETQYF. CDR3 sequence (DNA): TGCGCCAGCAGCGACAGGGGAGAGACCCAGTACTTC.

The gene calls are TRBV7-9 and TRBJ2-7, with D uncertain. This CDR3 is 12 amino acids long. The germline V gene has CDR1 SEHNR and CDR2 FQNEAQ (reference sequence). V was shortened by 5 bases and J by 4 bases, with 9 bases between the two germline ends. CDR3 sequence reads: CASSQRPYEQYF. The CDR3 DNA is TGTGCCAGCAGCCAGCGCCCGTACGAGCAGTACTTC.

This clonotype was found a few times. The J gene is TRBJ2-5, the V gene TRBV6-6; TRBD1 matches 9 bases. This CDR3 spans 16 amino acids. V was clipped by 5 bases and J by 11 bases; unmatched bases: 18. Germline lookup yields CDR1 MNHNY and CDR2 SVGAGI (reference sequence). CDR3: CASSRGRGQGGNEQYF. As DNA, the CDR3 is TGTGCCAGCAGTCGAGGACGGGGACAGGGAGGGAATGAGCAGTACTTC.

The chain recombines TRBV20-1 with TRBJ1-3; D is perhaps TRBD1 (6 bases). The CDR3 is 15 residues long. CDR1 is DFQATT, CDR2 SNEGSKA, per germline (reference sequence). Trimming shortened V by 6 bases and J by 3 bases, and 18 bases separated the two germline ends. CDR3 DNA: TGCAGTGCCCCAAGGCGGGGGGCTAGTGGAAACACCATATATTTT. Translating gives CSAPRRGASGNTIYF.

This clonotype has more than one count but fewer than ten. The chain joins TRBV4-3 to TRBJ2-5; TRBD2 agrees at 7 bases. The CDR3 has 18 residues. V gave up 0 bases and J gave up 7 bases; unmatched junction bases: 17. In germline, CDR1 is LGHNA, CDR2 YSLEER. CDR3 in amino acids: CASSQDRRGGAHGATQYF. CDR3 nucleotides: TGCGCCAGCAGCCAAGATAGGCGCGGGGGAGCCCATGGGGCGACCCAGTACTTC.

This chain connects TRBV20-1 to TRBJ2-3, with a weak D call TRBD1 (6 bases). Per the germline V gene, CDR1 is DFQATT and CDR2 is SNEGSKA (reference sequence). The CDR3 has 11 amino acids. V was trimmed by 6 bases and J by 8 bases, leaving 12 bases between them. This chain's CDR3 is CSAPQGFTQYF. The CDR3 DNA sequence: TGCAGTGCCCCCCAGGGGTTTACGCAGTATTTT.